A single sample gave rise to the 23 T cell receptor beta chains below, sequenced in a study of follicular helper T cells after annual influenza vaccination. TCRdb's table, derived via immunoSEQ multiplex PCR, lists solely in-frame clones and lacks some. The table includes 9,500 to 13,000 clones, around 81% detected once. As to time point: 2014-2015 season, 7 days after vaccination. The source was CXCR5- memory CD4+ T cells sorted from blood, collected 7 days after influenza vaccination. These receptors all come from an adult who received the influenza vaccine.

The chain employs TRBV21-1 and TRBJ2-3; the table's TRBD1 call for D was not verified on the DNA. TRBV21-1 is a recognized pseudogene. The CDR3 has 17 amino acids. DNA of the CDR3: TGTGCCAGCAGCACTACAGGCAGGGGGTCTAGCACAGATACGCAGTATTTT. As protein: CASSTTGRGSSTDTQYF.

The V gene is TRBV2, the J gene TRBJ2-3; 10 bases align to TRBD1. The ends lost 7 bases at V and 3 bases at J; junction bases unmatched: 10. The CDR3 has 16 residues. Germline V gives CDR1 SNHLY, CDR2 FYNNEI. CDR3 coding DNA: TGTGCCAGCAAACCGACCGGGACAGGGGTTACAGATACGCAGTATTTT. It yields the protein CASKPTGTGVTDTQYF.

This clone was found once. The CDR3 DNA reads as TGTGCCAGCAGTTCCCCCCGAGCGGGAGGTTACAATGAGCAGTTCTTC. Its protein is CASSSPRAGGYNEQFF. The chain uses TRBV27 and TRBJ2-1; 9 bases agree with TRBD2. The ends lost 4 bases at V and 4 bases at J; junction bases unmatched: 8. Germline V gene lookup returns CDR1 MNHEY and CDR2 SMNVEV (reference sequence). The CDR3 is made up of 16 amino acids.

The rearrangement links TRBV4-3 to TRBJ2-7; 9 bases match TRBD1. The J segment lost 2 bases and the V segment lost 1 base, leaving 6 bases of the junction unmatched. CDR1 is LGHNA and CDR2 is YSLEER in the germline V gene. This CDR3 contains 16 residues. CDR3 nucleotides: TGCGCCAGCAGCCAAGGGTACGGGACAGGGACCTACGAGCAGTACTTC. Translation gives CASSQGYGTGTYEQYF.

The table lists this clone with a count of one. The rearrangement uses TRBV6-1 and TRBJ1-1, with 9 nucleotides matching TRBD1. The CDR3 is 16 amino acids. V gave up 4 bases and J gave up 2 bases; unmatched junction bases: 8. Germline V CDR1 and CDR2: MNHNS, SASEGT. CDR3 nucleotides: TGTGCCAGCAGTGGAGGCGGACAGGGGAAAAACACTGAAGCTTTCTTT. Protein product: CASSGGGQGKNTEAFF.

This sequence joins TRBV5-1 and TRBJ2-5, with TRBD2 matching 10 bases. After removal of 0 bases from V and 5 bases from J, the junction contained 7 bases not matched to a gene. Germline CDR1 and CDR2: SGHRS and YFSETQ. CDR3 size: 16 residues. The CDR3 DNA is TGCGCCAGCAGCTTGGAGGCTAGCGGGGGATATGAGACCCAGTACTTC. Amino acid sequence: CASSLEASGGYETQYF.

The J gene is TRBJ2-1, the V gene TRBV6-4, with 10 positions matching TRBD1. The V segment lost 5 bases and the J segment 4 bases; nucleotides outside the gene matches: 5. The CDR3 contains 15 residues. Germline CDR1 MRHNA, CDR2 SNTAGT. The DNA for the CDR3 is TGTGCCAGCAGTCGAGACAGGGGGCGTTACAATGAGCAGTTCTTC. This encodes CASSRDRGRYNEQFF.

This chain joins TRBV29-1 and TRBJ2-5; perhaps D is TRBD1 or TRBD2 (6 bases each). V lost 6 bases and J 5 bases, leaving 19 bases between the germline ends. Germline lookup yields CDR1 SQVTM and CDR2 ANQGSEA. The CDR3 contains 14 residues. CDR3 amino acids: CSVKGRGGGETQYF. In nucleotides, the CDR3 is TGCAGCGTCAAAGGCAGGGGAGGAGGGGAGACCCAGTACTTC.

The chain joins TRBV5-4 to TRBJ1-6, with 8 positions matching TRBD1. This CDR3 is built from 19 residues. Unmatched junction bases numbered 10, after V lost 2 bases and J lost 0 bases. Germline V gene lookup returns CDR1 SGHNT and CDR2 YYREEE (reference sequence). The CDR3 DNA follows: TGTGCCAGCAGCTTTGTTGACAGGGGCTTCGGCTCCTATAATTCACCCCTCCACTTT. This translates into CASSFVDRGFGSYNSPLHF.

The rearrangement uses TRBV7-2 and TRBJ2-1; no definite D call. V shed 1 base and J shed 8 bases, with 12 bases lying between them. The CDR3 totals 14 residues. The germline gives CDR1 SGHTA, CDR2 FQGNSA. CDR3 amino acids: CASSLGSFSDEQFF. The DNA for the CDR3 is TGTGCCAGCAGCTTAGGTAGTTTCAGTGATGAGCAGTTCTTC. Together with reference TRBV7-2 and TRBJ2-1, the CDR3 gives the full variable domain: GAGVSQSPSNKVTEKGKDVELRCDPISGHTALYWYRQSLGQGLEFLIYFQGNSAPDKSGLPSDRFSAERTGGSVSTLTIQRTQQEDSAVYLCASSLGSFSDEQFFGPGTRLTVL.

Concerning this clone: One junction end does not reproduce the germline sequence, and a read error may be involved. This chain links TRBV7-3 with TRBJ2-1, with 12 bases matching TRBD1. The CDR3 sequence is 15 residues long. Looked up from germline, CDR1 is SGHTA and CDR2 is FQGTGA. The CDR3 coding sequence is TGTGCCAGCAGCTTAGGGACAGGGGGCTACGATGAGCAGTTCTTC. Translation gives CASSLGTGGYDEQFF.

This clone was detected only once. The chain joins TRBV10-2 to TRBJ2-5, with TRBD1 matching 11 bases. CDR1 is WSHSY, CDR2 SAAADI, per germline. V shed 5 bases and J 5 bases; nucleotides not matched to a gene: 7. This CDR3 has 15 amino acids. CDR3 loop: CASSHWTGGRETQYF. CDR3 in DNA: TGCGCCAGCAGTCATTGGACAGGGGGCAGGGAGACCCAGTACTTC.

The chain is built from TRBV28 and TRBJ1-5; D is possibly TRBD1 (5 bases). The CDR3 is 14 residues long. CDR1 MDHEN and CDR2 SYDVKM come from the germline V gene. V dropped 6 bases and J dropped 1 base, with 10 bases sitting between them. CDR3 DNA sequence: TGTGCCAGCAGGGGGCTGTTCAGCAATCAGCCCCAGCATTTT. Translated: CASRGLFSNQPQHF.

The chain has TRBV18 and TRBJ2-2; no firm D call. The CDR3 loop spans 14 amino acids. Per germline, CDR1 KGHSH and CDR2 LQKENI. Trimming stripped 2 bases from V and 8 bases from J, with 12 bases between. The CDR3 reads CASSPSPSSGELFF. The CDR3 region has the DNA TGTGCCAGCTCACCATCACCGTCGTCTGGGGAGCTGTTTTTT.

This sequence joins TRBV10-1 and TRBJ1-2; the match to TRBD1 covers 7 bases. Trimming removed 5 bases from V and 4 bases from J; junction bases left unmatched: 7. CDR1 WNHNN and CDR2 SYGVQD come from the germline V gene (reference sequence). This CDR3 comprises 14 residues. This CDR3 reads CASSNRTGGYGYTF. For the CDR3, the DNA is TGCGCCAGCAGTAATAGGACAGGCGGCTATGGCTACACCTTC.

CDR3 DNA: TGTGCCAGCAGCTTGGCTAGCGGGGGCACAGATACGCAGTATTTT. Translating gives CASSLASGGTDTQYF. The chain is built from TRBV5-4 and TRBJ2-3, with TRBD2 matching 9 bases. The length of the CDR3 is 15 residues. V lost 0 bases, J lost 1 base, and 0 bases stayed unmatched. Germline V gene data show CDR1 as SGHNT and CDR2 as YYREEE (reference sequence).

The rearrangement joins TRBV18 to TRBJ2-1; 13 nucleotides line up with TRBD2. V was pared by 8 bases and J by 8 bases, with 15 bases of the junction left unmatched. The germline V gene has CDR1 KGHSH and CDR2 LQKENI. The CDR3 loop spans 17 amino acids. CDR3 nucleotides: TGTGCCAGCACCTTCCTACGCGGGACTAGCGGGGAGGATGAGCAGTTCTTC. Protein product: CASTFLRGTSGEDEQFF.

V is TRBV6-6 and J is TRBJ1-2, with D possibly TRBD1 on 6 matching bases. V was shortened by 0 bases and J by 13 bases, with 18 bases between the two germline ends. The CDR3 runs to 14 residues. Germline-derived CDR1 and CDR2 are MNHNY and SVGAGI (reference sequence). The CDR3 region has the DNA TGTGCCAGCAGTTACTCGACCGGTGGGGGCTGGGTCACCTTC. This gives the protein CASSYSTGGGWVTF.

The chain carries TRBV2 and TRBJ2-7, with 7 bases fitting TRBD1. CDR1 is SNHLY, CDR2 FYNNEI, per germline. V lost 6 bases, J lost 3 bases, and 5 bases stayed unmatched. The CDR3 length is 13 residues. Here the CDR3 reads CASRGDSIYEQYF. The CDR3 DNA reads TGTGCCAGCAGGGGGGACAGTATCTACGAGCAGTACTTC.

The chain carries TRBV18 and TRBJ1-2; 7 bases line up with TRBD1. Germline V gene sequence: CDR1 KGHSH, CDR2 LQKENI. J lost 6 bases, V lost 4 bases, and 17 bases had no gene match. The CDR3 length is 17 residues. This CDR3 reads CASSLRPQDRSSDGYTF. The CDR3 DNA follows: TGTGCCAGCTCACTTCGGCCGCAGGACAGGTCGTCGGATGGCTACACCTTC.

This chain connects TRBV27 to TRBJ2-2; 8 bases match TRBD1. Germline V CDR1 and CDR2: MNHEY, SMNVEV (reference sequence). The CDR3 runs to 18 residues. After removal of 0 bases from V and 5 bases from J, the junction contained 11 bases not matched to a gene. The CDR3 coding sequence is TGTGCCAGCAGTTTATCGTACAGGGGGAGTTTAGGTACCGGGGAGCTGTTTTTT. Protein sequence: CASSLSYRGSLGTGELFF.

This clone appeared a few times. V is TRBV2 and J is TRBJ2-2; weak D call: TRBD1 (5 bases). The V end lost 7 bases, the J end lost 6 bases, and 15 bases lay between the germline ends. Germline V lookup: CDR1 SNHLY, CDR2 FYNNEI. The CDR3 extends over 14 amino acids. In DNA, the CDR3 is TGTGCCAGCAAAGAAGGGGATTCGGCCGGGGAGCTGTTTTTT. It encodes CASKEGDSAGELFF. Full variable domain (rest looked up from reference TRBV2 and TRBJ2-2): EPEVTQTPSHQVTQMGQEVILRCVPISNHLYFYWYRQILGQKVEFLVSFYNNEISEKSEIFDDQFSVERPDGSNFTLKIRSTKLEDSAMYFCASKEGDSAGELFFGEGSRLTVL.

This chain connects TRBV18 to TRBJ2-7; the match to TRBD2 covers 7 bases. Germline V gives CDR1 KGHSH, CDR2 LQKENI. There are 15 residues in the CDR3. Trimming removed 0 bases from V and 1 base from J; junction bases left unmatched: 3. CDR3 in amino acids: CASSPPASGSYEQYF. CDR3 DNA: TGTGCCAGCTCACCACCCGCTAGCGGATCCTACGAGCAGTACTTC.